The clone carrying this T cell receptor beta chain was seen a few times. Germline V CDR1 and CDR2: SQVTM, ANQGSEA. The V end was cut by 1 base, the J end by 8 bases, with 14 bases between. There are 13 residues in the CDR3. Each CDR3 protein is one row after TCRdb ran MiXCR on the 5' RACE reads. The sample lists 40,000 to 60,000 distinct CDR3 sequences, roughly 6.1% seen once, with approximately 6.3% in the top ten. The sample comes from a study of early T cells in non-severe SARS-CoV-2 infection. V gene TRBV29-1 combines with J gene TRBJ1-2; the D is unclear. Sample: whole blood, taken at baseline. The source is an adult who was a healthcare worker with PCR-confirmed SARS-CoV-2 infection or an uninfected control (not recorded which). The CDR3 loop reads CSVEVGRKRGYTF. The CDR3 DNA is TGCAGCGTTGAAGTGGGCAGGAAGAGGGGCTACACCTTC.